This T cell receptor beta chain was profiled in a study of T cell responses to AZD1222 COVID-19 vaccine. V was clipped by 0 bases and J by 8 bases; unmatched bases: 6. Germline V gene sequence: CDR1 LGHNA, CDR2 YNFKEQ. The CDR3 is made up of 14 amino acids. Some clones are missing from TCRdb's copy, which holds only in-frame ones; the method was immunoSEQ multiplex PCR. There are about 130,000 clones in the sample; just over 90% occur only once, and about 9.1% lies in the top ten. Notes on the study in general: Clonal diversity was possibly underestimated; the donors were predominantly white British and more often female. Dominant CD4 TCR responses targeted spike regions 160-218 and 743-854. Increased Spike-specific TCR breadth and depth were observed after two AZD1222 doses.

In regard to this clone: Its antigen is as yet unknown.

The sample consisted of peripheral blood, taken on day 0 of AZD1222 vaccination. This rearrangement joins TRBV4-2 to TRBJ2-7, with TRBD1 matching 8 bases. The origin of this receptor is an adult in good health. The CDR3 spells CASSQERTGGKQYF. The CDR3 coding sequence is TGTGCCAGCAGCCAAGAGCGAACAGGGGGGAAGCAGTACTTC.